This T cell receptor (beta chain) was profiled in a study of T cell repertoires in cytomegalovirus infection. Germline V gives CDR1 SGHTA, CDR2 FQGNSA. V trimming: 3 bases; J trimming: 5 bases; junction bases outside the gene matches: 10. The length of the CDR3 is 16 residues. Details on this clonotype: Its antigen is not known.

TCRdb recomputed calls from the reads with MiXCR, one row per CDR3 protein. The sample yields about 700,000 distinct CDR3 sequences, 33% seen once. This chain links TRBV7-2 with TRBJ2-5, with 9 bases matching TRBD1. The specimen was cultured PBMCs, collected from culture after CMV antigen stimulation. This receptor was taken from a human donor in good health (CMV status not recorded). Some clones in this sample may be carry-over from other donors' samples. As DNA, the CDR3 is TGTGCCAGCAGCTTCGGGACAGGGAGAATTTCTGAGACCCAGTACTTC. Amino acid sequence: CASSFGTGRISETQYF.